The 23 T cell receptor beta chains below were found in one sample sequenced in a study of lymphopenia after photon versus proton radiotherapy (dated by TCRdb to between 2018 and 2021). The library was generated by the immunoSEQ multiplex PCR assay. As stored in TCRdb, this immuneACCESS dataset retains in-frame rearrangements with V and J assigned. A fraction of the clones does not appear; measured against another copy, unresolved V genes explain less than half of the discrepancy, and the remainder lacks a known reason. Here the sample has tens of thousands of clones; around nine tenths occur a single time. Of the sample, around 47% is held by the ten largest clones. The specimen comprised peripheral blood, sampled from a patient treated with proton-based radiotherapy. Source of these receptors: an older woman with cholangiocarcinoma. Some clones in this sample may be carry-over from other donors' samples.

V gene TRBV10-3 combines with J gene TRBJ2-1, with no clear D. This CDR3 contains 15 residues. Germline V gene sequence: CDR1 ENHRY, CDR2 SYGVKD. V was shortened by 4 bases and J by 2 bases, with 12 bases between the two germline ends. The CDR3 here is CAISGTLPPYNEQFF. CDR3 nucleotides: TGTGCCATCAGTGGGACCCTCCCGCCCTACAATGAGCAGTTCTTC.

V is TRBV7-8 and J is TRBJ2-7, with D unclear. CDR3 size: 15 residues. CDR1 and CDR2 (germline): SGHVS, FQNEAQ. The V end lost 5 bases, the J end lost 2 bases, and 16 bases lay between the germline ends. The CDR3: CASSPLPGGAYEQYF. CDR3 DNA sequence: TGTGCCAGCAGCCCCCTACCCGGCGGCGCCTACGAGCAGTACTTC.

This clone was counted once. J is TRBJ1-1 and V is TRBV5-1; D is uncertain. Germline values: CDR1 SGHRS, CDR2 YFSETQ. This CDR3 spans 15 amino acids. Deletions cut 1 base from V and 0 bases from J, with 10 bases between. This CDR3 is CASSLLGPMNTEAFF. The CDR3 coding sequence is TGCGCCAGCAGCTTGTTAGGACCCATGAACACTGAAGCTTTCTTT. The variable domain in full, completed from reference TRBV5-1 and TRBJ1-1, reads KAGVTQTPRYLIKTRGQQVTLSCSPISGHRSVSWYQQTPGQGLQFLFEYFSETQRNKGNFPGRFSGRQFSNSRSEMNVSTLELGDSALYLCASSLLGPMNTEAFFGQGTRLTVV.

The chain carries TRBV5-1 and TRBJ2-3; D remains unclear. CDR3 length: 13 residues. The germline gives CDR1 SGHRS, CDR2 YFSETQ. V was cut by 4 bases and J by 2 bases, with 8 bases left in between. CDR3 sequence reads: CASSGQDTDTQYF. CDR3 DNA: TGCGCCAGCAGCGGGCAGGACACAGATACGCAGTATTTT.

The chain is built from TRBV30 and TRBJ1-2; the D gene is possibly TRBD1 (6 bases). Germline values: CDR1 GTSNPN, CDR2 SVGIG (reference sequence). Deletions cut 2 bases from V and 5 bases from J, with 15 bases between. This CDR3 has 14 residues. CDR3 in amino acids: CAWSSDNRVYGYTF. In nucleotides, the CDR3 is TGTGCCTGGAGTTCCGACAACAGGGTGTATGGCTACACCTTC. Full variable domain (outside the CDR3, taken from reference TRBV30 and TRBJ1-2): SQTIHQWPATLVQPVGSPLSLECTVEGTSNPNLYWYRQAAGRGLQLLFYSVGIGQISSEVPQNLSASRPQDRQFILSSKKLLLSDSGFYLCAWSSDNRVYGYTFGSGTRLTVV.

The chain uses TRBV29-1 and TRBJ2-7; D unclear. Trimming removed 5 bases from V and 4 bases from J, with 15 bases in between. The CDR3 totals 13 residues. CDR1 SQVTM and CDR2 ANQGSEA come from the germline V gene. The chain's CDR3 is CSVFATGPYEQYF. The CDR3 DNA reads as TGCAGCGTTTTCGCCACCGGACCATACGAGCAGTACTTC.

The chain combines TRBV25-1 with TRBJ1-6, with a possible D match to TRBD1 (5 bases). This CDR3 has 17 amino acids. Deletions cut 2 bases from V and 7 bases from J, with 18 bases between. The germline V gene encodes CDR1 MGHDK and CDR2 SYGVNS. Written as DNA, the CDR3 is TGTGCCAGCAGTGAAAAGGTTACGGGGGGATGGAATTCACCCCTCCACTTT. Translation gives CASSEKVTGGWNSPLHF.

The V call is TRBV2, the J call TRBJ2-3, with D possibly matching TRBD1 (6 bases). Germline CDR1 reads SNHLY; CDR2 reads FYNNEI. With 5 bases removed from V and 7 bases from J, the gap between germline ends came to 19 bases. The CDR3 loop spans 15 amino acids. CDR3 amino acids: CASSPVGHGVYTQYF. CDR3 DNA: TGTGCCAGCAGTCCGGTGGGACACGGGGTCTATACGCAGTATTTT.

The chain carries TRBV13 and TRBJ2-2, with 8 positions matching TRBD2. CDR3 length: 14 residues. With 1 base clipped from V and 8 bases from J, the junction kept 3 bases outside the gene matches. Germline lookup yields CDR1 PRHDT and CDR2 FYEKMQ (reference sequence). CDR3 sequence (DNA): TGTGCCAGCAGCTTAGAGCGGGAGTATGGGGAGCTGTTTTTT. Translation gives CASSLEREYGELFF.

The chain employs TRBV5-8 and TRBJ2-3; maybe TRBD2 (5 bases). The CDR3 has 15 amino acids. V gave up 0 bases and J gave up 6 bases, with 14 bases separating them. CDR1 is SGHTS, CDR2 YDEGEE, per germline. The CDR3 coding sequence is TGTGCCAGCAGCTTGGGGGGAGAGGTTTTGGATACGCAGTATTTT. This encodes CASSLGGEVLDTQYF.

The chain has TRBV6-6 and TRBJ1-2; tentatively, D is TRBD1 (5 bases). Trimming stripped 2 bases from V and 4 bases from J, with 11 bases between. The V gene's germline CDR1 is MNHNY and CDR2 SVGAGI (reference sequence). This CDR3 spans 14 amino acids. The CDR3 protein is CASSYVSGIYGYTF. CDR3 nucleotide sequence: TGTGCCAGCAGTTACGTTTCAGGGATCTATGGCTACACCTTC.

The chain joins TRBV29-1 to TRBJ2-1; D remains ambiguous. This CDR3 contains 12 residues. With 0 bases removed from V and 3 bases from J, the gap between germline ends came to 3 bases. Germline V gene sequence: CDR1 SQVTM, CDR2 ANQGSEA. The CDR3 DNA reads TGCAGCGTTGAAGAGCTCTACAATGAGCAGTTCTTC. The encoded protein is CSVEELYNEQFF.

The chain links TRBV15 to TRBJ1-4, with 8 positions matching TRBD1. Germline loops: CDR1 LNHNV, CDR2 YYDKDF (reference sequence). CDR3 size: 19 residues. Unmatched junction bases numbered 12, after V lost 0 bases and J lost 3 bases. In DNA form, the CDR3 reads TGTGCCACCAGCAGAGATCTGCCCCAGGGGGCGCGTTCTAATGAAAAACTGTTTTTT. Translation: CATSRDLPQGARSNEKLFF. Supplemented by reference TRBV15 and TRBJ1-4, the full variable domain reads DAMVIQNPRYQVTQFGKPVTLSCSQTLNHNVMYWYQQKSSQAPKLLFHYYDKDFNNEADTPDNFQSRRPNTSFCFLDIRSPGLGDTAMYLCATSRDLPQGARSNEKLFFGSGTQLSVL.

The chain combines TRBV19 with TRBJ1-1; 7 nucleotides line up with TRBD1. Germline lookup yields CDR1 LNHDA and CDR2 SQIVND (reference sequence). V gave up 6 bases and J gave up 5 bases; unmatched junction bases: 6. CDR3 size: 13 residues. The CDR3 DNA follows: TGTGCCAGTAGATGGTCAGGGGGGACTGAAGCTTTCTTT. Residues: CASRWSGGTEAFF.

V is TRBV29-1 and J is TRBJ1-1; no clear D. CDR3 length: 12 residues. Germline values: CDR1 SQVTM, CDR2 ANQGSEA. The V and J ends lost 5 bases and 4 bases respectively, with 11 bases between them. The CDR3 protein is CSVLSQGTEAFF. CDR3 in DNA: TGCAGCGTTCTTAGCCAAGGCACTGAAGCTTTCTTT. The full variable domain, in which reference TRBV29-1 and TRBJ1-1 provide the parts outside the CDR3, is SAVISQKPSRDICQRGTSLTIQCQVDSQVTMMFWYRQQPGQSLTLIATANQGSEATYESGFVIDKFPISRPNLTFSTLTVSNMSPEDSSIYLCSVLSQGTEAFFGQGTRLTVV.

The V and J genes are TRBV19 and TRBJ1-3; D perhaps matches TRBD1 (6 bases). Germline V gene data show CDR1 as LNHDA and CDR2 as SQIVND (reference sequence). The V end lost 7 bases, the J end lost 4 bases, and 11 bases lay between the germline ends. CDR3 length equals 13 residues. CDR3 sequence: CASTPDRGNTIYF. CDR3 in DNA: TGTGCCAGTACCCCGGACAGAGGAAACACCATATATTTT.

This clone was found once. The rearrangement joins TRBV7-9 to TRBJ2-5, with D maybe TRBD1 (6 bases). V shed 2 bases and J shed 5 bases, with 12 bases lying between them. The germline V gene encodes CDR1 SEHNR and CDR2 FQNEAQ (reference sequence). The CDR3 loop spans 14 amino acids. CDR3 sequence: CASSLNSQGETQYF. The CDR3 DNA sequence: TGTGCCAGCAGCTTAAATTCCCAGGGGGAGACCCAGTACTTC.

With respect to this clone: A junction boundary mismatches the germline segment, possibly from a read error. The CDR3 here is CASSVPGTGTYEQHF. As DNA, the CDR3 is TGTGCCAGCAGCGTCCCCGGGACAGGGACCTACGAGCAGCACTTC. V gene TRBV27 combines with J gene TRBJ2-7; 9 bases are a match to TRBD1. This CDR3 is 15 amino acids long. Germline CDR1 MNHEY, CDR2 SMNVEV (reference sequence).

V and J are TRBV11-2 and TRBJ2-1, with 7 bases matching TRBD2. J gave up 1 base and V 5 bases, and 14 bases lay outside the gene matches. From germline, CDR1 is SGHAT and CDR2 FQNNGV. The CDR3 is 18 amino acids. The CDR3 DNA sequence: TGTGCCAGCAGCCAGCGGGCGAGAACGGGGGGATCCTACAATGAGCAGTTCTTC. Residues: CASSQRARTGGSYNEQFF.

The chain couples TRBV29-1 to TRBJ2-3; perhaps TRBD1 as D (6 bases). The V end was cut by 3 bases, the J end by 2 bases, with 9 bases between. Germline-derived CDR1 and CDR2 are SQVTM and ANQGSEA. The CDR3 contains 13 residues. CDR3 loop: CSVDLGHTDTQYF. CDR3 DNA sequence: TGCAGCGTTGATTTGGGACACACAGATACGCAGTATTTT.

V is TRBV6-6 and J is TRBJ1-2; D gene unclear. The V and J ends lost 7 bases and 6 bases respectively, with 12 bases between them. Germline CDR1 and CDR2: MNHNY and SVGAGI (reference sequence). The CDR3 sequence is 12 residues long. CDR3 nucleotide sequence: TGTGCCAGCATTGGGGAGGGCCATGGCTACACCTTC. Amino acid sequence: CASIGEGHGYTF.

This clone was observed once. The chain combines TRBV18 with TRBJ2-5, with D tentatively TRBD1 (6 bases). The CDR3 loop spans 17 amino acids. V was cut by 0 bases and J by 4 bases, with 18 bases left in between. From germline, CDR1 is KGHSH and CDR2 LQKENI. The CDR3 loop reads CASSPPNRLQGVETQYF. DNA for the CDR3: TGTGCCAGCTCACCACCTAATAGGCTACAGGGTGTAGAGACCCAGTACTTC.

This chain links TRBV7-2 with TRBJ1-2, with 9 bases that match TRBD1. The CDR3 has 14 residues. Germline trimming cut 5 bases from V and 5 bases from J; bases unmatched to any gene: 6. Germline CDR1 and CDR2: SGHTA and FQGNSA. CDR3: CASSPQGAGYGYTF. DNA for the CDR3: TGTGCCAGCAGCCCACAGGGGGCTGGATATGGCTACACCTTC.